This TCR beta chain was observed in a study of vaccination and CD4 T cells after COVID-19. Study overall: Post-vaccine sampling followed dose two by a median 72 days (range 14 to 241). The stimulus for the cells was overlapping spike peptides derived from SARS-CoV-2, HCoV-NL63, HCoV-OC43 and HCoV-229E. Findings and limits, study-wide: SARS-CoV-2-reactive clonotype medians increased from around 19 to 38, not significantly.

A word on this clonotype: Its antigen is currently unknown.

Treatment described: 10-day PBMC culture with coronavirus spike peptide pools or control peptides (ViraFEST assay). Trimming removed 6 bases from V and 5 bases from J, with 16 bases in between. CDR3 size: 15 residues. With the Oncomine TCR Beta short-read assay, DNA from cultured CD4+ T cells was sequenced. TCRdb used MiXCR to reprocess the PCR reads, holding one entry per CDR3 protein. The table shows nearly 15,000 distinct CDR3 sequences, with roughly 28% occurring only once. This chain joins TRBV12-3 or TRBV12-4 and TRBJ2-2, with D perhaps matching TRBD1 (6 bases). The source is a human donor with COVID-19. Sequenced sample: cultured CD4+ T cells from blood. The CDR3 loop reads CASSPATGFTGELFF. The CDR3 nucleotides read TGTGCCAGCAGCCCCGCCACAGGGTTTACCGGGGAGCTGTTTTTT.